The 20 T cell receptor beta chains below all came from one sample that was sequenced in a study of patients and donors after allogeneic stem cell transplantation. MiXCR, run by TCRdb on the RT-PCR reads, gives a single entry per CDR3 protein. The sample contains approximately 430,000 distinct CDR3 sequences, 16% of which appear only once. Sequencing input: blood, either unsorted or a sorted T cell fraction (not recorded which). The origin of the receptors is a human donor who was either an allogeneic HSCT recipient or a stem cell or donor lymphocyte infusion donor (not recorded which). It is not recorded whose cells these are; they may come from a transplant donor.

This chain uses TRBV12-3 or TRBV12-4 with TRBJ2-7; weak D call: TRBD1 (7 bases). The CDR3 spans 15 residues. V dropped 3 bases and J dropped 4 bases, with 16 bases sitting between them. The CDR3 DNA reads as TGTGCCAGCAGTTTTGATGGCAGGGGGAGGTACGAGCAGTACTTC. Translation: CASSFDGRGRYEQYF.

The rearrangement links TRBV7-9 to TRBJ1-2; no definite D call. The CDR3 totals 14 residues. CDR1 and CDR2 (germline): SEHNR, FQNEAQ (reference sequence). Trimming left V 2 bases short and J 2 bases short, with 9 bases between. The CDR3 region has the DNA TGTGCCAGCAGCTTAACGAGGCAGAACTATGGCTACACCTTC. Its protein is CASSLTRQNYGYTF.

V is TRBV7-2 and J is TRBJ2-5, with 8 bases that match TRBD1. The CDR3 is 14 residues long. J gave up 7 bases and V 5 bases, and 9 bases lay outside the gene matches. The germline V gene has CDR1 SGHTA and CDR2 FQGNSA. The CDR3 here is CASSPSTGVATQYF. CDR3 DNA: TGTGCCAGCAGCCCCTCGACAGGGGTGGCGACCCAGTACTTC.

This clonotype was seen only a few times. This sequence joins TRBV20-1 and TRBJ1-2; no clear D gene. Looked up from germline, CDR1 is DFQATT and CDR2 is SNEGSKA (reference sequence). This CDR3 region has 12 residues. Trimming removed 0 bases from V and 5 bases from J, with 7 bases in between. CDR3: CSARDPPYGYTF. CDR3 in DNA: TGCAGTGCTAGAGACCCTCCGTATGGCTACACCTTC.

V is TRBV20-1 and J is TRBJ2-1, with 7 bases identical to TRBD2. The CDR3 has 16 residues. The V gene's germline CDR1 is DFQATT and CDR2 SNEGSKA (reference sequence). V shed 1 base and J 4 bases; nucleotides not matched to a gene: 10. The CDR3, as DNA: TGCAGTGCTAGAGCTTCGGGCGGGGGTGTATACAATGAGCAGTTCTTC. This translates into CSARASGGGVYNEQFF.

This clonotype was counted only a few times. The V call is TRBV7-9, the J call TRBJ2-1; possible D gene TRBD2, 7 bases. The germline V and J ends were trimmed by 3 bases and 5 bases, with 20 bases remaining between them. This CDR3 comprises 17 residues. The germline V gene encodes CDR1 SEHNR and CDR2 FQNEAQ (reference sequence). The CDR3 reads CASSFPRSRGHHNEQFF. The CDR3 DNA sequence: TGTGCCAGCAGCTTCCCCCGGTCGCGGGGGCACCACAATGAGCAGTTCTTC.

J is TRBJ2-1 and V is TRBV29-1; 11 bases match TRBD2. CDR1 is SQVTM, CDR2 ANQGSEA, per germline. Trimming at V came to 7 bases and at J to 1 base, leaving 18 bases not matched to a gene. This CDR3 spans 19 amino acids. The CDR3 coding sequence is TGCAGCGCCTCTAAGGGTAGCGGGGGGGCCGTTAAGTCCTACAATGAGCAGTTCTTC. Amino acids: CSASKGSGGAVKSYNEQFF.

The J gene is TRBJ2-7, the V gene TRBV3-1; D may be TRBD1 (7 bases). The germline gives CDR1 LGHDT, CDR2 YNNKEL (reference sequence). V was shortened by 0 bases and J by 2 bases, with 11 bases between the two germline ends. This CDR3 is built from 15 residues. CDR3 region: CASSQDRGAAYEQYF. Here the CDR3 DNA reads TGTGCCAGCAGCCAAGACAGGGGGGCTGCCTACGAGCAGTACTTC.

This clonotype was seen a handful of times. The rearrangement joins TRBV27 to TRBJ2-6; no clear D. This CDR3 region has 17 residues. Trimming took off 3 bases at V and 0 bases at J, with 12 bases between the two ends. CDR1 is MNHEY and CDR2 is SMNVEV in the germline V gene (reference sequence). CDR3 protein: CASSLTVTPSGANVLTF. CDR3 sequence (DNA): TGTGCCAGCAGTTTGACCGTTACCCCCTCTGGGGCCAACGTCCTGACTTTC.

This clonotype was detected a few times. This chain connects TRBV5-1 to TRBJ1-1; D ambiguous. Germline V gene lookup returns CDR1 SGHRS and CDR2 YFSETQ. The CDR3 length is 11 residues. V dropped 4 bases and J dropped 8 bases, with 9 bases sitting between them. The CDR3 loop is CASSINREAFF. The CDR3, as DNA: TGCGCCAGCAGCATCAATAGGGAAGCTTTCTTT.

A few counts support this clonotype. The chain recombines TRBV10-3 with TRBJ2-2, with 9 bases identical to TRBD1. The CDR3 is made up of 15 amino acids. The germline CDR1 and CDR2 sequences are ENHRY and SYGVKD. V lost 8 bases, J lost 0 bases, and 4 bases stayed unmatched. The CDR3 DNA reads TGTGCCATCGGGGGACAGGGACCGAACACCGGGGAGCTGTTTTTT. It translates to CAIGGQGPNTGELFF.

The genes are TRBV7-9 and TRBJ1-2, with D possibly being TRBD1 (5 bases). CDR1 and CDR2 from the germline V gene are SEHNR and FQNEAQ (reference sequence). The V and J ends lost 1 base and 3 bases respectively, with 12 bases between them. There are 15 residues in the CDR3. The CDR3 is CASSLGRQGDYGYTF. The DNA for the CDR3 is TGTGCCAGCAGCTTAGGGAGGCAGGGCGACTATGGCTACACCTTC.

This clonotype was counted a few times. This chain uses TRBV12-3 or TRBV12-4 with TRBJ1-5; no reliable D call. Trimming removed 1 base from V and 5 bases from J, with 6 bases in between. This CDR3 contains 13 residues. The CDR3 is CASSLVRYQPQHF. The CDR3 nucleotides read TGTGCCAGCAGTTTAGTCAGGTATCAGCCCCAGCATTTT.

This clonotype was found many times. The chain joins TRBV29-1 to TRBJ2-7, with TRBD1 matching 8 bases. This CDR3 has 13 residues. V shed 5 bases, J shed 3 bases, and the junction held 6 bases outside the gene matches. From germline, CDR1 is SQVTM and CDR2 ANQGSEA. The CDR3 sequence: CSVRTGISYEQYF. CDR3 sequence (DNA): TGCAGCGTTAGGACAGGGATAAGCTACGAGCAGTACTTC.

The chain combines TRBV6-2 or TRBV6-3 with TRBJ1-5; D ambiguous. This CDR3 is 12 amino acids long. Germline CDR1 is MNHEY and CDR2 is SVGEGT. Between the trimmed V and J ends, which lost 6 bases and 5 bases, there was a span of 8 bases. CDR3 in amino acids: CASRRRYQPQHF. The CDR3 nucleotides are TGTGCCAGCAGGAGGAGATATCAGCCCCAGCATTTT.

This clonotype was picked up a small number of times. The chain uses TRBV20-1 and TRBJ2-2; D gene unclear. Germline lookup yields CDR1 DFQATT and CDR2 SNEGSKA (reference sequence). The CDR3 is 13 amino acids. Trimming left V 1 base short and J 7 bases short, with 10 bases between. Written as DNA, the CDR3 is TGCAGTGCTAGAGCTCCTGGATTCGGGGAGCTGTTTTTT. This encodes CSARAPGFGELFF.

The table lists this clonotype with many counts. The V gene is TRBV6-5, the J gene TRBJ1-2, with D unclear. Trimming took off 2 bases at V and 2 bases at J, with 9 bases between the two ends. The V gene's germline CDR1 is MNHEY and CDR2 SVGAGI. The CDR3 covers 14 residues. The CDR3 DNA reads as TGTGCCAGCAGTTACGGGCAGCCCAACTATGGCTACACCTTC. This sequence encodes CASSYGQPNYGYTF.

The chain employs TRBV11-1 and TRBJ1-1, with a tentative D call TRBD1 (5 bases). Deletions cut 1 base from V and 4 bases from J, with 25 bases between. Germline V gene sequence: CDR1 SGHAT, CDR2 FQDESV (reference sequence). The CDR3 covers 19 residues. The CDR3 sequence is CASSLGKLGTARAGTEAFF. Here the CDR3 DNA reads TGTGCCAGCAGCTTAGGAAAATTGGGTACCGCCAGGGCGGGCACTGAAGCTTTCTTT.

The gene calls are TRBV7-9 and TRBJ2-1, with TRBD1 matching 12 bases. V shed 5 bases, J shed 7 bases, and the junction held 9 bases outside the gene matches. The CDR3 has 16 residues. The germline V gene encodes CDR1 SEHNR and CDR2 FQNEAQ (reference sequence). CDR3 DNA sequence: TGTGCCAGCAGCCCTTGGGACAGGGGGCTTAGGAATGAGCAGTTCTTC. The encoded protein is CASSPWDRGLRNEQFF. Variable domain in full (rest from reference TRBV7-9 and TRBJ2-1): DTGVSQNPRHKITKRGQNVTFRCDPISEHNRLYWYRQTLGQGPEFLTYFQNEAQLEKSRLLSDRFSAERPKGSFSTLEIQRTEQGDSAMYLCASSPWDRGLRNEQFFGPGTRLTVL.

This clonotype turned up a few times. The chain carries TRBV3-1 and TRBJ1-1; tentatively, D is TRBD1 (5 bases). Germline CDR1 is LGHDT and CDR2 is YNNKEL (reference sequence). Trimming cost V 3 bases and J 8 bases, with 10 bases left between them. CDR3 length: 12 amino acids. For the CDR3, the DNA is TGTGCCAGCAGCCACGATCAGGGAGAAGCTTTCTTT. It yields the protein CASSHDQGEAFF.